Each of the 22 T cell receptor beta chains below was sequenced from the same sample in a study of OX40 agonist ivuxolimab in advanced cancers. The repertoire was sequenced with immunoSEQ multiplex PCR; TCRdb's copy has only in-frame clones and lacks some. The sample has some 60,000 clones, roughly nine tenths seen once. Material: CD4+ or CD8+ T cells sorted from blood, obtained in a trial of the OX40 agonist ivuxolimab. The source is an adult with an advanced solid tumor such as melanoma, head and neck, liver or kidney cancer.

The chain couples TRBV28 to TRBJ2-7; D may be TRBD1 or TRBD2 (6 bases each). This CDR3 has 15 residues. Per germline, CDR1 MDHEN and CDR2 SYDVKM. Trimming left V 4 bases short and J 3 bases short, with 16 bases between. DNA for the CDR3: TGTGCCAGCAGTTATTCATCTGCGGGACACTACGAGCAGTACTTC. It yields the protein CASSYSSAGHYEQYF.

This clone has only a few counts. V usage is TRBV11-2 and J usage is TRBJ2-3; D might be TRBD1 (5 bases). The CDR3 contains 15 residues. Per the germline V gene, CDR1 is SGHAT and CDR2 is FQNNGV. With 5 bases removed from V and 3 bases from J, the gap between germline ends came to 15 bases. CDR3 nucleotide sequence: TGTGCCAGCAGCCCCAGGGCCGGTCTGACAGATACGCAGTATTTT. Protein: CASSPRAGLTDTQYF.

The rearrangement uses TRBV2 and TRBJ1-4, with 8 positions matching TRBD1. The CDR3 length is 14 residues. CDR1 is SNHLY and CDR2 is FYNNEI in the germline V gene. After removal of 6 bases from V and 5 bases from J, the junction contained 5 bases not matched to a gene. The CDR3 bases are TGTGCCAGCAGGCCTCGACAGGGGAATGAAAAACTGTTTTTT. Translating gives CASRPRQGNEKLFF. Based on the CDR3 plus reference TRBV2 and TRBJ1-4, the full variable domain is EPEVTQTPSHQVTQMGQEVILRCVPISNHLYFYWYRQILGQKVEFLVSFYNNEISEKSEIFDDQFSVERPDGSNFTLKIRSTKLEDSAMYFCASRPRQGNEKLFFGSGTQLSVL.

The chain uses TRBV30 and TRBJ2-5; D perhaps matches TRBD1 (5 bases). CDR1 and CDR2 from the germline V gene are GTSNPN and SVGIG (reference sequence). Trimming took off 1 base at V and 6 bases at J, with 12 bases between the two ends. The CDR3 covers 13 residues. The CDR3 bases are TGTGCCTGGAGTGATGGGGCCGCGAAGACCCAGTACTTC. Translation gives CAWSDGAAKTQYF.

This chain connects TRBV19 to TRBJ2-6; 9 bases align to TRBD1. Germline lookup yields CDR1 LNHDA and CDR2 SQIVND (reference sequence). Trimming removed 6 bases from V and 3 bases from J; junction bases left unmatched: 3. This CDR3 spans 15 amino acids. The DNA of the CDR3 is TGTGCCAGTAGAGGACAGGGGCATGGGGCCAACGTCCTGACTTTC. It specifies CASRGQGHGANVLTF.

The chain links TRBV5-5 to TRBJ2-1; 8 nucleotides line up with TRBD1. Germline loops: CDR1 SGHKS, CDR2 YYEKEE (reference sequence). Trimming removed 1 base from V and 4 bases from J; junction bases left unmatched: 4. CDR3 length equals 15 residues. The CDR3 DNA follows: TGTGCCAGCAGCTTGTACGGGACAGGATACAATGAGCAGTTCTTC. Protein product: CASSLYGTGYNEQFF.

V usage is TRBV5-6 and J usage is TRBJ2-1; D unresolved. The V gene lost 4 bases and the J gene lost 6 bases, with 17 bases spanning the gap. The CDR3 runs to 15 residues. Germline CDR1 reads SGHDT; CDR2 reads YYEEEE. The CDR3: CASSPGRRPLNEQFF. CDR3 DNA sequence: TGTGCCAGCAGCCCCGGTAGAAGACCCCTCAATGAGCAGTTCTTC.

This chain joins TRBV9 and TRBJ2-1; 12 bases agree with TRBD2. V gave up 3 bases and J gave up 4 bases; unmatched junction bases: 5. The germline V gene has CDR1 SGDLS and CDR2 YYNGEE. The CDR3 runs to 16 residues. The CDR3 DNA reads TGTGCCAGCAGCGGGACTAGCGGGGTGGGATACAATGAGCAGTTCTTC. It yields the protein CASSGTSGVGYNEQFF.

The chain uses TRBV5-1 and TRBJ2-5, with no clear D. This CDR3 spans 15 amino acids. V was shortened by 0 bases and J by 5 bases, with 14 bases between the two germline ends. Germline V lookup: CDR1 SGHRS, CDR2 YFSETQ. CDR3 amino acids: CASSLVATASETQYF. CDR3 in DNA: TGCGCCAGCAGCTTGGTGGCGACGGCCAGTGAGACCCAGTACTTC.

The chain combines TRBV28 with TRBJ2-3, with 7 bases that match TRBD2. After removal of 4 bases from V and 4 bases from J, the junction contained 8 bases not matched to a gene. This CDR3 is built from 15 residues. Germline V gene data show CDR1 as MDHEN and CDR2 as SYDVKM. For the CDR3, the DNA is TGTGCCAGCAGTTCCTCCGGGACTACTTCAGATACGCAGTATTTT. It is translated as CASSSSGTTSDTQYF.

The V call is TRBV6-6, the J call TRBJ2-3, with no clear D. The CDR3 spans 15 residues. V was cut by 5 bases and J by 1 base, with 13 bases left in between. Per germline, CDR1 MNHNY and CDR2 SVGAGI (reference sequence). The CDR3 loop reads CASSKYLLRTDTQYF. CDR3 nucleotides: TGTGCCAGCAGTAAATACCTCCTCCGCACAGATACGCAGTATTTT.

The chain has TRBV2 and TRBJ2-7, with TRBD2 as a possible D gene (6 bases). Germline-derived CDR1 and CDR2 are SNHLY and FYNNEI. The CDR3 runs 15 residues. Deletions cut 7 bases from V and 6 bases from J, with 22 bases between. CDR3 DNA: TGTGCCAGCAAAACGCTGACCGACGGCGGGATCGAGCAGTACTTC. Translating it yields CASKTLTDGGIEQYF.

The chain links TRBV15 to TRBJ2-7; D may correspond to TRBD1 or TRBD2 (5 bases each). There are 12 residues in the CDR3. V was shortened by 0 bases and J by 7 bases, with 7 bases between the two germline ends. Germline V lookup: CDR1 LNHNV, CDR2 YYDKDF (reference sequence). CDR3 region: CATSRDWGEQYF. The CDR3 DNA reads TGTGCCACCAGCAGAGATTGGGGGGAGCAGTACTTC.

The V and J genes are TRBV7-8 and TRBJ2-4; the match to TRBD1 covers 7 bases. V trimming: 2 bases; J trimming: 0 bases; junction bases outside the gene matches: 10. CDR1 is SGHVS and CDR2 is FQNEAQ in the germline V gene. This CDR3 spans 18 amino acids. For the CDR3, the DNA is TGTGCCAGCAGCTTAAGTGGGGAAGGGGGCGTAGCCAAAAACATTCAGTACTTC. Translating it yields CASSLSGEGGVAKNIQYF.

V is TRBV7-6 and J is TRBJ2-3; D gene ambiguous. CDR1 SGHVS and CDR2 FNYEAQ come from the germline V gene. Trimming removed 4 bases from V and 2 bases from J, with 7 bases in between. CDR3 length: 13 amino acids. CDR3 sequence: CASSSELTDTQYF. The DNA of the CDR3 is TGTGCCAGCAGCTCGGAGCTCACAGATACGCAGTATTTT.

The V call is TRBV7-2, the J call TRBJ1-5, with D tentatively TRBD1 (6 bases). V lost 0 bases and J lost 2, with 11 bases in between. This CDR3 is built from 16 residues. Germline V gene lookup returns CDR1 SGHTA and CDR2 FQGNSA. The CDR3 protein is CASSLAGGGGNQPQHF. CDR3 in DNA: TGTGCCAGCAGCTTAGCGGGGGGCGGTGGCAATCAGCCCCAGCATTTT.

The sample holds a few counts of this clone. The genes are TRBV28 and TRBJ2-7; 8 bases map to TRBD1. The CDR3 contains 15 residues. J was trimmed by 7 bases and V by 4 bases; bases with no gene match: 12. CDR1 MDHEN and CDR2 SYDVKM come from the germline V gene. CDR3 in amino acids: CASSYGGQGKREQYF. In nucleotides, the CDR3 is TGTGCCAGCAGTTACGGCGGACAGGGCAAGAGGGAGCAGTACTTC.

This rearrangement joins TRBV18 to TRBJ1-3, with 10 bases lining up with TRBD1. This CDR3 has 15 residues. The V and J ends lost 6 bases and 6 bases, in that order; junction bases with no gene match: 8. CDR1 is KGHSH and CDR2 is LQKENI in the germline V gene. CDR3 protein: CASSPKTGGKNTIYF. The CDR3, as DNA: TGTGCCAGCTCGCCGAAGACAGGGGGCAAAAACACCATATATTTT.

The chain recombines TRBV18 with TRBJ1-1; 9 bases match TRBD1. V gave up 1 base and J gave up 4 bases; unmatched junction bases: 4. The CDR3 consists of 15 residues. The germline V gene encodes CDR1 KGHSH and CDR2 LQKENI. CDR3 nucleotide sequence: TGTGCCAGCTCACCACGGGGACAGGGTCCCACTGAAGCTTTCTTT. Protein product: CASSPRGQGPTEAFF.

This chain uses TRBV7-2 with TRBJ2-1, with 9 bases aligning to TRBD1. Germline loops: CDR1 SGHTA, CDR2 FQGNSA. This CDR3 has 14 residues. V lost 5 bases to trimming and J lost 7 bases; unmatched junction nucleotides: 6. CDR3 region: CASSTGQGGNEQFF. The CDR3 nucleotides read TGTGCCAGCAGCACGGGACAGGGAGGAAATGAGCAGTTCTTC.

This chain uses TRBV11-3 with TRBJ2-5, with D perhaps matching TRBD1 (7 bases). Trimming took 5 bases from V and 5 from J, leaving 18 bases between them. Germline V gene sequence: CDR1 SGHNT, CDR2 YENEEA. CDR3 length: 15 residues. CDR3 amino acids: CASSARRGVAETQYF. DNA of the CDR3: TGTGCCAGCAGCGCACGCAGGGGGGTGGCGGAGACCCAGTACTTC.

The gene calls are TRBV7-2 and TRBJ2-7; the match to TRBD1 covers 8 bases. The germline V gene encodes CDR1 SGHTA and CDR2 FQGNSA. This CDR3 spans 14 amino acids. Trimming took 7 bases from V and 6 from J; bases not matched to a gene: 11. The CDR3 nucleotides read TGTGCCAGCACGGACAGGGTGGGCCTACGCGAGCAGTACTTC. Protein sequence: CASTDRVGLREQYF.